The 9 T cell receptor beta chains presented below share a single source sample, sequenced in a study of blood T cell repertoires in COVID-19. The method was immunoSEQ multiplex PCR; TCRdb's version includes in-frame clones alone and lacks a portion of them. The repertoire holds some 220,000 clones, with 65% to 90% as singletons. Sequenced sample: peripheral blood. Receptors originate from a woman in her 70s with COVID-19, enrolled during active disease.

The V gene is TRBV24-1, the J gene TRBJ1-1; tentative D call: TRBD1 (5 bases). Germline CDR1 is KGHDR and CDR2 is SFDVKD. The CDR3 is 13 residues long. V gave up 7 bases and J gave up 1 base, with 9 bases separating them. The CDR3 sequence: CATRGHPNTEAFF. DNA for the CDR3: TGTGCCACCAGAGGACATCCGAACACTGAAGCTTTCTTT.

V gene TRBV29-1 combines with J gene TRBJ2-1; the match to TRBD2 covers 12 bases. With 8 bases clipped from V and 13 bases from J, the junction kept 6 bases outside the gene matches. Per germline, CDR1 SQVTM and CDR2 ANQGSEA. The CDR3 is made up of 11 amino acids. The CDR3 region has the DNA TGCAGCCTTACTAGCGGGAGGTTACAGTTCTTC. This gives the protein CSLTSGRLQFF.

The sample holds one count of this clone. The CDR3 loop reads CASSLRYEQYF. In nucleotides, the CDR3 is TGTGCCAGCAGTCTTAGATACGAGCAGTACTTC. J is TRBJ2-7 and V is TRBV2, with no clear D. V was trimmed by 5 bases and J by 4 bases, leaving 6 bases between them. Germline V gene sequence: CDR1 SNHLY, CDR2 FYNNEI. The CDR3 is 11 amino acids.

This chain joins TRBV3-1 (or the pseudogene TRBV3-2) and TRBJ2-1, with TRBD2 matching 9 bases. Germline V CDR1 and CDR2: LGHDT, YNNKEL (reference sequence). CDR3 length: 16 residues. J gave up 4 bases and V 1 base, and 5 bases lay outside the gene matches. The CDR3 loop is CASSQVSSGGYNEQFF. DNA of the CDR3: TGTGCCAGCAGCCAAGTATCCAGCGGGGGGTACAATGAGCAGTTCTTC.

CDR3 bases: TGTGCCAGCAGTTATCGGGGAGGGAGGGAAACTGAAGCTTTCTTT. This encodes CASSYRGGRETEAFF. J is TRBJ1-1 and V is TRBV6-2 or TRBV6-3; D remains unclear. Germline V gene lookup returns CDR1 MNHEY and CDR2 SVGEGT. Trimming removed 3 bases at V and 5 bases at J, with 16 bases between. The CDR3 loop spans 15 amino acids.

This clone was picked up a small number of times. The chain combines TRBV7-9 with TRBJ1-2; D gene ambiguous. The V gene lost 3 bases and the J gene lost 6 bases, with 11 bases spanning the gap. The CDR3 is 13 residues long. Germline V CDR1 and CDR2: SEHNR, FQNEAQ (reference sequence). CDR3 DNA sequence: TGTGCCAGCAGCTTGGGAGGGTTGGATGGCTACACCTTC. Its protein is CASSLGGLDGYTF.

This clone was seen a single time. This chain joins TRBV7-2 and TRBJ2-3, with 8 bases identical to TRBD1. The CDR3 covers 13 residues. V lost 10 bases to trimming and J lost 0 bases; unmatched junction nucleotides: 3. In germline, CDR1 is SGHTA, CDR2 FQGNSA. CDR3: CANGQGSTDTQYF. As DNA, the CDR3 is TGTGCCAACGGACAGGGAAGCACAGATACGCAGTATTTT.

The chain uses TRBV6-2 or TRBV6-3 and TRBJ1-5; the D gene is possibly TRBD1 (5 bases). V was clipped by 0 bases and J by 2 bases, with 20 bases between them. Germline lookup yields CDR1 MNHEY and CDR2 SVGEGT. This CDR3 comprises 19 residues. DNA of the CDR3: TGTGCCAGCAGTTACTCGGTACAATTCCAGGGTGAAGGCAATCAGCCCCAGCATTTT. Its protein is CASSYSVQFQGEGNQPQHF.

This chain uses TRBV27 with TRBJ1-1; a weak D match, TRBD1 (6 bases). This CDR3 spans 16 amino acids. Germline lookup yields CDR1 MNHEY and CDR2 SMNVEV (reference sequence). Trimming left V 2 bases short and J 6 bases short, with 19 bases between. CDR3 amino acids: CASSLRSRTAIPEAFF. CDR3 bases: TGTGCCAGCAGTTTAAGGTCAAGGACAGCTATTCCTGAAGCTTTCTTT.